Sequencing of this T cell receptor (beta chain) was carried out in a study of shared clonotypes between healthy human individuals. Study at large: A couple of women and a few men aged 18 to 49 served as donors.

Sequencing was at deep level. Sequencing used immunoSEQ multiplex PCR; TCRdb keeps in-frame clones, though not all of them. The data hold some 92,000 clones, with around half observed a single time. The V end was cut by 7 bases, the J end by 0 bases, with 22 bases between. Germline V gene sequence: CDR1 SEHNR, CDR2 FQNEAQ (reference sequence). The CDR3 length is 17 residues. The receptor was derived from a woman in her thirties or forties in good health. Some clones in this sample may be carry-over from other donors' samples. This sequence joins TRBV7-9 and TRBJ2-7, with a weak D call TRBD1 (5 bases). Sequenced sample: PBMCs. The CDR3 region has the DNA TGTGCCAGCACCTCCGGGTTTGGCAGGGAAAGCTCCTACGAGCAGTACTTC. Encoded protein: CASTSGFGRESSYEQYF.